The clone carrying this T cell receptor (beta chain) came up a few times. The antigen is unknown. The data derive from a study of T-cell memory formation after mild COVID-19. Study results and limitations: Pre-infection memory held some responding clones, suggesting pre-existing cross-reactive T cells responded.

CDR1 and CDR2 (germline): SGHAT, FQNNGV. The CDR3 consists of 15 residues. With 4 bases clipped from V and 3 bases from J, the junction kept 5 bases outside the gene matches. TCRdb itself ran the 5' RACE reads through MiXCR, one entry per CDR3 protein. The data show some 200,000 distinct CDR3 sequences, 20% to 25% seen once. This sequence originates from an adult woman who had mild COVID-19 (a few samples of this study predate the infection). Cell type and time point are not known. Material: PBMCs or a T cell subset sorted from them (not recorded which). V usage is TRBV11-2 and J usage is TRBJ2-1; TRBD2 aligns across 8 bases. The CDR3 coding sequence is TGTGCCAGCAGCTCGCCGGGACTAGACTACAATGAGCAGTTCTTC. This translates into CASSSPGLDYNEQFF.